Many counts were recorded for the clone carrying this T cell receptor (beta chain). The sample originates from a study of beta chain features in type 1 diabetes. The CDR3 runs 15 residues. The germline V gene has CDR1 SQVTM and CDR2 ANQGSEA. V gave up 6 bases and J gave up 1 base, with 18 bases separating them. A CD45RO/CCR7/CD25/CD127/CD95/CD27 panel sorted naive, central memory, regulatory and stem cell-like memory CD4+ cells. Investigators reverse transcribed all isolated RNA, so they sequenced expressed TCRB transcripts. The assay was immunoSEQ multiplex PCR, and TCRdb's table has in-frame clones only and misses some. Here the sample spans roughly 140,000 clones, less than 9% being singletons.

The specimen sequenced was central memory CD4+ T cells from blood. The rearrangement links TRBV29-1 to TRBJ1-1; a weak D match, TRBD1 (6 bases). The origin of this receptor is a woman in her 30s in good health. The CDR3 coding sequence is TGCAGCGTCGGAAGCCGTCCGACAGGGAACACTGAAGCTTTCTTT. Its protein is CSVGSRPTGNTEAFF.